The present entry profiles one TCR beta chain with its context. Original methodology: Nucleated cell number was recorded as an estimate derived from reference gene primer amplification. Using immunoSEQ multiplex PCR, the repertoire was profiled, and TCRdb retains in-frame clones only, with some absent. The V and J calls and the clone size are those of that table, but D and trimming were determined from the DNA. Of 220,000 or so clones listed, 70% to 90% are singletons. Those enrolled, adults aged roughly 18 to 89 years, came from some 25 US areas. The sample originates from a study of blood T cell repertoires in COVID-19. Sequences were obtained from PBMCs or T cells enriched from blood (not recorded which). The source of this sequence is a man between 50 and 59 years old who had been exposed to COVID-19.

CDR3 DNA: TGTGCCAGCAGCTTAGTTGGTAGCGGGAGGTCAGATACGCAGTATTTT. It is translated as CASSLVGSGRSDTQYF. The genes are TRBV7-2 and TRBJ2-3, with 10 bases fitting TRBD2. V gave up 1 base and J gave up 4 bases; unmatched junction bases: 5. The CDR3 totals 16 residues. Per the germline V gene, CDR1 is SGHTA and CDR2 is FQGNSA.